This TCR beta chain is drawn from a study of shared clonotypes between healthy human individuals. Study-level results: Investigators collected only blood, and repertoires in tissues likely differ.

Worth noting for this clone: What it binds is not known.

The V end was cut by 0 bases, the J end by 0 bases, with 9 bases between. Looked up from germline, CDR1 is SGHVS and CDR2 is FNYEAQ. The CDR3 is 15 residues long. The authors distributed each subset's genomic DNA evenly over several immunoSEQ plates. Under the authors' procedure: From ImmunoSEQ came sequences covering only the junction and carrying no quality scores, so filtering differed. Libraries were prepared by immunoSEQ multiplex PCR; TCRdb keeps only in-frame clonotypes and omits some of them. D and trimming come from the DNA, and the V and J calls and clone size come from that table. The sample shows more than 450,000 clones, 60% to 85% of them seen only once.

Sequencing used PBMCs. The clonotype was recovered from a woman in her thirties or forties in good health. Some clones in this sample may be carry-over from other donors' samples. This chain uses TRBV7-6 with TRBJ2-7, with unresolved D. The CDR3 protein is CASSLAVQSSYEQYF. DNA for the CDR3: TGTGCCAGCAGCTTAGCGGTCCAGAGCTCCTACGAGCAGTACTTC.